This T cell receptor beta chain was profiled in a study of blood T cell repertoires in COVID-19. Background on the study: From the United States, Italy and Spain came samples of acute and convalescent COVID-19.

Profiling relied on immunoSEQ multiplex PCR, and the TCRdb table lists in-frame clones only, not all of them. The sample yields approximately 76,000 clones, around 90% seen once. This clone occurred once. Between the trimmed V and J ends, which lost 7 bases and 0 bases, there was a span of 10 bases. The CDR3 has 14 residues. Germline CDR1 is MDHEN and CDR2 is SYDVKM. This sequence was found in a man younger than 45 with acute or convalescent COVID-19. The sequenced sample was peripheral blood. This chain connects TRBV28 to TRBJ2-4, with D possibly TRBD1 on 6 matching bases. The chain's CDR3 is CASIPQGAKNIQYF. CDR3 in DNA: TGTGCCAGCATCCCACAGGGAGCCAAAAACATTCAGTACTTC.